The sample holds many counts of the clone carrying this T cell receptor (beta chain). What it recognizes is unknown. The data originate from a study of Graves' ophthalmopathy and Graves' hyperthyroidism. Study-level background: At the time of initial diagnosis and before any treatment, peripheral blood was collected. Study conclusions and caveats: With more than 60% sensitivity and roughly 72% specificity, the model predicted ophthalmopathy progression.

Fresh peripheral blood, roughly 9.8 ml, was the PBMC source. Investigators amplified TCR beta CDR3 regions from RNA transcripts. Amplification began with first-round RT-PCR using HTBI primers, then second-round multiplex PCR was performed. TCRdb reprocessed the multiplex PCR reads with MiXCR, giving one entry per CDR3 protein. Found here are about 210,000 distinct CDR3 sequences, around 28% of them singletons; the top ten hold 9.1%. Trimming took 4 bases from V and 4 from J, leaving 19 bases between them. There are 16 residues in the CDR3. The J gene is TRBJ1-1, the V gene TRBV12-3 or TRBV12-4, with a possible D match to TRBD1 (5 bases). The sample comprised peripheral blood. This clonotype was sampled from a man over 45 with Graves' ophthalmopathy. CDR3 in amino acids: CASSSSWDLRSTEAFF. The CDR3 bases are TGTGCCAGCAGTTCCTCTTGGGACTTAAGGAGCACTGAAGCTTTCTTT.